Below are 32 T cell receptor beta chains sequenced from a single sample in a study of T cell responses to AZD1222 COVID-19 vaccine (dated by TCRdb to the early 2020s). Taken with the paper, the label for time point translates to: about 28 days (+/-7) after the second vaccine dose. Library construction relied on the immunoSEQ multiplex PCR assay. TCRdb retrieved this table from immuneACCESS and kept in-frame rearrangements only. Not all clones are present; in checked studies, unresolved V genes account for under half, and no reason is known for the remainder. The sample yields over 70,000 clones; roughly nine tenths were counted once. The ten largest clones add up to about 5.7% of the sample. Specimen: peripheral blood, collected 28 days after the second AZD1222 dose. These receptors came from an adult who received the AZD1222 COVID-19 vaccine.

V gene TRBV27 combines with J gene TRBJ2-3; the D is unclear. Germline V gene data show CDR1 as MNHEY and CDR2 as SMNVEV (reference sequence). The V gene lost 4 bases and the J gene lost 0 bases, with 5 bases spanning the gap. The CDR3 runs to 13 residues. This chain's CDR3 is CASSSGSTDTQYF. The CDR3 DNA reads TGTGCCAGCAGTTCCGGGAGCACAGATACGCAGTATTTT.

The rearrangement uses TRBV11-2 and TRBJ2-5; weak D call: TRBD1 (5 bases). Trimming stripped 1 base from V and 7 bases from J, with 19 bases between. Germline V lookup: CDR1 SGHAT, CDR2 FQNNGV. This CDR3 region has 16 residues. The CDR3 reads CASSLVMTVPQRTQYF. CDR3 sequence (DNA): TGTGCCAGCAGCTTAGTCATGACAGTTCCGCAACGGACCCAGTACTTC.

This clone was observed a handful of times. This sequence joins TRBV7-2 and TRBJ1-2, with D maybe TRBD1 (5 bases). Trimming pared 3 bases from V and 0 bases from J, leaving 11 bases between. The CDR3 extends over 15 amino acids. Germline V gene lookup returns CDR1 SGHTA and CDR2 FQGNSA. The CDR3 reads CASSFSRAANYGYTF. In DNA form, the CDR3 reads TGTGCCAGCAGCTTTAGCAGGGCCGCTAACTATGGCTACACCTTC.

DNA for the CDR3: TGCGCCAGCAGCCAAGATGGCGATTCCTACTTCACAGATACGCAGTATTTT. Protein sequence: CASSQDGDSYFTDTQYF. The V gene is TRBV4-3, the J gene TRBJ2-3; D uncertain. The germline V gene has CDR1 LGHNA and CDR2 YSLEER. The CDR3 sequence is 17 residues long. The V and J ends lost 0 bases and 2 bases respectively, with 15 bases between them.

V and J are TRBV4-2 and TRBJ2-6; 9 nucleotides agree with TRBD2. With 4 bases clipped from V and 1 base from J, the junction kept 14 bases outside the gene matches. Looked up from germline, CDR1 is LGHNA and CDR2 is YNFKEQ. The CDR3 length is 20 residues. CDR3: CASSLNLRLAVWSGANVLTF. The CDR3 coding sequence is TGTGCCAGCAGCCTCAACCTACGACTAGCGGTATGGTCTGGGGCCAACGTCCTGACTTTC.

This rearrangement joins TRBV5-1 to TRBJ2-2, with 9 positions matching TRBD2. Trimming at V came to 2 bases and at J to 5 bases, leaving 10 bases not matched to a gene. The CDR3 totals 17 residues. Germline V gene lookup returns CDR1 SGHRS and CDR2 YFSETQ. Written as DNA, the CDR3 is TGCGCCAGCAGCTTACCCCCCAGCGGGGGGACAACCGGGGAGCTGTTTTTT. It specifies CASSLPPSGGTTGELFF. The full variable domain, completed using reference TRBV5-1 and TRBJ2-2, is KAGVTQTPRYLIKTRGQQVTLSCSPISGHRSVSWYQQTPGQGLQFLFEYFSETQRNKGNFPGRFSGRQFSNSRSEMNVSTLELGDSALYLCASSLPPSGGTTGELFFGEGSRLTVL.

This clone showed up just once. The genes are TRBV9 and TRBJ2-5; D is possibly TRBD1 or TRBD2 (5 bases each). Trimming stripped 0 bases from V and 4 bases from J, with 7 bases between. The CDR3 length is 13 residues. Germline CDR1 is SGDLS and CDR2 is YYNGEE. The CDR3 reads CASSVGGAETQYF. CDR3 nucleotide sequence: TGTGCCAGCAGCGTAGGAGGGGCAGAGACCCAGTACTTC.

The CDR3 DNA sequence: TGTGCCAGCAGTCCGGGACAGGGGGCGGTAGGCTACACCTTC. Amino acid sequence: CASSPGQGAVGYTF. The chain is built from TRBV6-4 and TRBJ1-2; 12 bases agree with TRBD1. Germline values: CDR1 MRHNA, CDR2 SNTAGT. The V segment lost 5 bases and the J segment 8 bases; nucleotides outside the gene matches: 6. CDR3 size: 14 residues.

The chain uses TRBV5-1 and TRBJ2-1, with a weak D call TRBD2 (5 bases). V gave up 3 bases and J gave up 10 bases, with 11 bases separating them. The CDR3 extends over 12 amino acids. Germline V lookup: CDR1 SGHRS, CDR2 YFSETQ. CDR3 sequence (DNA): TGCGCCAGCAGCTGGACCGGGATAGAGCAGTTCTTC. Protein product: CASSWTGIEQFF.

This clone is a singleton in its sample. The chain carries TRBV28 and TRBJ2-7; 9 nucleotides match TRBD2. V lost 9 bases and J lost 2; bases outside the gene matches: 11. The CDR3 is 15 amino acids. Germline CDR1 MDHEN, CDR2 SYDVKM. The CDR3 DNA follows: TGTGCCAGTCTCGGCAAAGCGGGGGGCCCCTACGAGCAGTACTTC. Encoded protein: CASLGKAGGPYEQYF.

Written as DNA, the CDR3 is TGTGCCAGCAGTACTTTTATTTATGGCTACACCTTC. Translated: CASSTFIYGYTF. The chain links TRBV2 to TRBJ1-2; D gene uncertain. This CDR3 comprises 12 residues. Trimming stripped 5 bases from V and 5 bases from J, with 9 bases between. CDR1 and CDR2 (germline): SNHLY, FYNNEI.

The chain has TRBV7-3 and TRBJ1-6; D may be TRBD1 (6 bases). The CDR3 contains 14 residues. Germline assignment: CDR1 SGHTA and CDR2 FQGTGA. The V gene lost 5 bases and the J gene lost 7 bases, with 12 bases spanning the gap. CDR3 DNA: TGTGCCAGCAGCGTTCAGGGGTTCAATTCACCCCTCCACTTT. It translates to CASSVQGFNSPLHF.

The chain couples TRBV2 to TRBJ2-7, with 11 bases identical to TRBD1. V was clipped by 6 bases and J by 2 bases; unmatched bases: 3. CDR1 is SNHLY and CDR2 is FYNNEI in the germline V gene. This CDR3 contains 14 residues. Here the CDR3 DNA reads TGTGCCAGCAGCCCGGGACAGGGGGCCTACGAGCAGTACTTC. It translates to CASSPGQGAYEQYF.

This sequence joins TRBV18 and TRBJ2-7; 14 nucleotides match TRBD2. The CDR3 contains 16 residues. Germline V gives CDR1 KGHSH, CDR2 LQKENI. The V gene end was trimmed by 3 bases and the J gene end by 7 bases; junction bases not matched to a gene: 8. The CDR3 reads CASSPPGLAGAVEQYF. The CDR3 DNA reads TGTGCCAGCTCACCGCCGGGACTAGCGGGGGCGGTTGAGCAGTACTTC.

The chain uses TRBV6-5 and TRBJ1-2; no definite D call. This CDR3 contains 15 residues. Germline assignment: CDR1 MNHEY and CDR2 SVGAGI. V lost 5 bases to trimming and J lost 0 bases, with 13 bases between them. CDR3 loop: CASSLQPIPNYGYTF. CDR3 nucleotide sequence: TGTGCCAGCAGTCTACAGCCGATACCTAACTATGGCTACACCTTC.

The genes are TRBV6-6 and TRBJ1-1, with no clear D. V was cut by 2 bases and J by 4 bases, with 11 bases left in between. CDR1 is MNHNY, CDR2 SVGAGI, per germline (reference sequence). This CDR3 contains 14 residues. DNA for the CDR3: TGTGCCAGCAGTTACGACGTTGACGCCACTGAAGCTTTCTTT. It yields the protein CASSYDVDATEAFF.

The chain links TRBV7-3 to TRBJ2-1, with TRBD1 identical over 9 bases. Germline V CDR1 and CDR2: SGHTA, FQGTGA. V lost 5 bases, J lost 8 bases, and 7 bases stayed unmatched. This CDR3 has 14 amino acids. The CDR3 DNA is TGTGCCAGCAGCCCTCTACAGGGGGCGGATGAGCAGTTCTTC. Encoded protein: CASSPLQGADEQFF.

This clone was recorded a few times. This chain links TRBV27 with TRBJ1-5; TRBD1 matches 7 bases. Germline V lookup: CDR1 MNHEY, CDR2 SMNVEV (reference sequence). The V segment lost 1 base and the J segment 6 bases; nucleotides outside the gene matches: 12. This CDR3 has 17 residues. The CDR3 reads CASSLLWERGGGQPQHF. The CDR3 DNA reads as TGTGCCAGCAGTTTATTATGGGAAAGAGGGGGCGGTCAGCCCCAGCATTTT.

The chain uses TRBV5-4 and TRBJ2-4; D is uncertain. CDR3 size: 12 residues. Trimming pared 10 bases from V and 0 bases from J, leaving 8 bases between. CDR1 is SGHNT, CDR2 YYREEE, per germline (reference sequence). CDR3 sequence (DNA): TGTGCCTGGGCCTTAGCCAAAAACATTCAGTACTTC. Translating gives CAWALAKNIQYF. Complete variable domain (other parts from reference TRBV5-4 and TRBJ2-4): ETGVTQSPTHLIKTRGQQVTLRCSSQSGHNTVSWYQQALGQGPQFIFQYYREEENGRGNFPPRFSGLQFPNYSSELNVNALELDDSALYLCAWALAKNIQYFGAGTRLSVL.

This rearrangement joins TRBV19 to TRBJ2-2, with D possibly being TRBD1 or TRBD2 (7 bases each). CDR1 is LNHDA and CDR2 is SQIVND in the germline V gene (reference sequence). The CDR3 has 15 amino acids. The V end was cut by 4 bases, the J end by 4 bases, with 13 bases between. The CDR3 sequence: CASSTQGGPTGELFF. The CDR3 DNA reads as TGTGCCAGTAGTACCCAGGGGGGGCCCACCGGGGAGCTGTTTTTT.

The rearrangement links TRBV9 to TRBJ1-6; 12 bases are shared with TRBD1. This CDR3 has 16 amino acids. V lost 4 bases to trimming and J lost 8 bases; unmatched junction nucleotides: 7. Germline CDR1 reads SGDLS; CDR2 reads YYNGEE. In DNA, the CDR3 is TGTGCCAGCAGCTCCGGAGGGACAGGGGGCGATTCACCCCTCCACTTT. Protein product: CASSSGGTGGDSPLHF.

The chain links TRBV7-2 to TRBJ1-6, with no clear D. The V and J ends lost 1 base and 0 bases respectively, with 10 bases between them. Germline V gene data show CDR1 as SGHTA and CDR2 as FQGNSA. This CDR3 is 17 amino acids long. The CDR3 DNA reads as TGTGCCAGCAGCTTAGTCTTCGCGGCCTCCTATAATTCACCCCTCCACTTT. Its translation is CASSLVFAASYNSPLHF.

The genes are TRBV11-2 and TRBJ2-2; 7 bases line up with TRBD1. J gave up 4 bases and V 6 bases, and 5 bases lay outside the gene matches. Germline values: CDR1 SGHAT, CDR2 FQNNGV. This CDR3 spans 14 amino acids. The CDR3 region is CASSYRGATGELFF. CDR3 nucleotide sequence: TGTGCCAGCAGTTACAGGGGTGCCACCGGGGAGCTGTTTTTT.

The chain joins TRBV5-1 to TRBJ1-4; 9 bases agree with TRBD1. Trimming at V came to 4 bases and at J to 8 bases, leaving 6 bases not matched to a gene. The CDR3 contains 14 residues. Germline V CDR1 and CDR2: SGHRS, YFSETQ. CDR3 loop: CASSVGQGIEKLFF. CDR3 bases: TGCGCCAGCAGCGTGGGACAGGGTATCGAAAAACTGTTTTTT.

The rearrangement joins TRBV2 to TRBJ2-2; the D gene is possibly TRBD2 (6 bases). The germline gives CDR1 SNHLY, CDR2 FYNNEI. V shed 7 bases and J shed 5 bases, with 17 bases lying between them. The CDR3 loop spans 15 amino acids. The CDR3 loop is CASTGGTFGTGELFF. The DNA for the CDR3 is TGTGCCAGCACTGGGGGGACGTTTGGAACCGGGGAGCTGTTTTTT.

This clone was picked up one time. The chain is built from TRBV18 and TRBJ1-2, with TRBD1 as a possible D gene (5 bases). Germline loops: CDR1 KGHSH, CDR2 LQKENI. The CDR3 has 14 amino acids. Trimming stripped 2 bases from V and 4 bases from J, with 11 bases between. For the CDR3, the DNA is TGTGCCAGCTCACCAGACGGGGGATCCTATGGCTACACCTTC. It codes for CASSPDGGSYGYTF.

The count of this clone is one. The chain uses TRBV7-2 and TRBJ1-5; 7 bases match TRBD1. The germline gives CDR1 SGHTA, CDR2 FQGNSA. Germline trimming cut 5 bases from V and 4 bases from J; bases unmatched to any gene: 8. The CDR3 extends over 15 amino acids. The DNA of the CDR3 is TGTGCCAGCAGCCTAAGGACAGGCCTAAATCAGCCCCAGCATTTT. It encodes CASSLRTGLNQPQHF. The variable domain in full, completed from reference TRBV7-2 and TRBJ1-5, reads GAGVSQSPSNKVTEKGKDVELRCDPISGHTALYWYRQSLGQGLEFLIYFQGNSAPDKSGLPSDRFSAERTGGSVSTLTIQRTQQEDSAVYLCASSLRTGLNQPQHFGDGTRLSIL.

The rearrangement joins TRBV2 to TRBJ2-7, with TRBD1 matching 8 bases. Germline assignment: CDR1 SNHLY and CDR2 FYNNEI. CDR3 length: 13 amino acids. J was trimmed by 7 bases and V by 6 bases; bases with no gene match: 8. The CDR3 here is CASRIQGEQEQYF. The CDR3 nucleotides are TGTGCCAGCAGAATACAGGGGGAACAAGAGCAGTACTTC.

The rearrangement joins TRBV7-9 to TRBJ1-1; D is undetermined. The germline V and J ends were trimmed by 1 base and 5 bases, with 8 bases remaining between them. CDR1 is SEHNR and CDR2 is FQNEAQ in the germline V gene (reference sequence). This CDR3 contains 13 residues. CDR3 region: CASSLESGTEAFF. The CDR3 coding sequence is TGTGCCAGCAGCTTAGAATCCGGGACTGAAGCTTTCTTT.

The chain links TRBV5-1 to TRBJ1-1, with unresolved D. V lost 0 bases and J lost 7, with 19 bases in between. CDR3 length equals 16 residues. CDR1 SGHRS and CDR2 YFSETQ come from the germline V gene. The CDR3 region is CASSLVFGHAGNEAFF. CDR3 DNA: TGCGCCAGCAGCTTGGTCTTTGGGCACGCGGGCAATGAAGCTTTCTTT.

Here the CDR3 DNA reads TGTGCCACCAGTGACGGTCCCACAGATACGCAGTATTTT. It specifies CATSDGPTDTQYF. V is TRBV24-1 and J is TRBJ2-3; D is ambiguous. The V gene lost 4 bases and the J gene lost 2 bases, with 6 bases spanning the gap. CDR1 is KGHDR, CDR2 SFDVKD, per germline. The CDR3 is made up of 13 amino acids.

The rearrangement uses TRBV4-1 and TRBJ2-1; 11 nucleotides align to TRBD2. Per germline, CDR1 MGHRA and CDR2 YSYEKL. The CDR3 extends over 18 amino acids. Losses at the gene ends were 3 bases for V and 3 bases for J; bases not matched to a gene: 10. This chain's CDR3 is CASSQGRLAGGFYNEQFF. The CDR3 bases are TGCGCCAGCAGCCAGGGCCGGCTAGCGGGGGGATTCTACAATGAGCAGTTCTTC.